The 2 T cell receptor beta chains below come from one sample, sequenced in a study of sequential checkpoint blockade in melanoma. Repertoires were generated with immunoSEQ multiplex PCR, while TCRdb's copy carries only in-frame clones and drops some. The data show about 9,300 clones, with approximately 30% seen just once and about 20% held by the top ten. The treatment: randomized to nivolumab then ipilimumab (arm A) or the reverse (arm B). This specimen was tumor tissue (inferred from file names), taken from a patient given nivolumab and ipilimumab in sequence. The receptor source for this set is a human donor with melanoma.

This chain links TRBV19 with TRBJ1-3; weak D call: TRBD1 (5 bases). The CDR3 has 16 residues. CDR1 is LNHDA, CDR2 SQIVND, per germline (reference sequence). V was trimmed by 7 bases and J by 3 bases, leaving 19 bases between them. CDR3 nucleotide sequence: TGTGCCAGTAATCGAAGGTCGGGGACTGGTGGAAACACCATATATTTT. Amino acid sequence: CASNRRSGTGGNTIYF.

The table lists this clone with a few counts. The chain is built from TRBV2 and TRBJ1-1; D gene ambiguous. CDR1 and CDR2 from the germline V gene are SNHLY and FYNNEI. Trimming shortened V by 6 bases and J by 1 base, and 15 bases separated the two germline ends. There are 15 residues in the CDR3. CDR3 DNA sequence: TGTGCCAGCAGCTCTCTCCGGGGAGGGAACACTGAAGCTTTCTTT. Its protein product is CASSSLRGGNTEAFF. Combining the CDR3 with reference TRBV2 and TRBJ1-1 gives the whole variable domain EPEVTQTPSHQVTQMGQEVILRCVPISNHLYFYWYRQILGQKVEFLVSFYNNEISEKSEIFDDQFSVERPDGSNFTLKIRSTKLEDSAMYFCASSSLRGGNTEAFFGQGTRLTVV.